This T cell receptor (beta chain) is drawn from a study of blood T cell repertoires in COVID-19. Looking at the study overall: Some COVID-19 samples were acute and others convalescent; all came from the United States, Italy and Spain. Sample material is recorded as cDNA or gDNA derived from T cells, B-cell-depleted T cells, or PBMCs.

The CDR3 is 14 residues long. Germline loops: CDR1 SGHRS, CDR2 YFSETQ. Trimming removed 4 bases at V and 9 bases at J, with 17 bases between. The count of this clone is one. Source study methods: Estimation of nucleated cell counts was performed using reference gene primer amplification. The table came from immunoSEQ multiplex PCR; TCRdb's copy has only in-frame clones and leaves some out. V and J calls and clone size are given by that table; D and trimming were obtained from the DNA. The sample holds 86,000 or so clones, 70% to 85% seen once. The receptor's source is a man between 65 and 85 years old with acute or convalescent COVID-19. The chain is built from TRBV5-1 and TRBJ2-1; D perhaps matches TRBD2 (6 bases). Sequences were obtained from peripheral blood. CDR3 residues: CASSRDLLKGEQFF. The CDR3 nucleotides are TGCGCCAGCAGCCGGGACTTATTGAAGGGTGAGCAGTTCTTC.